Below, 16 T cell receptor beta chains from the same sample are listed, as sequenced in a study of regulatory T cells in long-lasting Graves disease. The sample's time point: newly diagnosed GD, antithyroid drugs for less than 3 months. Generation of the TCR library employed RNA extracted from PBMCs. Assembly of TCR beta libraries relied on iRepertoire HTBI primers together with Arm-PCR of CDR3 regions. TCRdb reprocessed the multiplex PCR reads via MiXCR and lists one record per CDR3 protein. The table includes 300,000 to 400,000 distinct CDR3 sequences, 15% to 20% detected once. The starting material was peripheral blood mononuclear cells (PBMCs), obtained at new diagnosis, from a patient treated with antithyroid drugs. These receptors all stem from a female donor with Graves disease.

As regards this clonotype: A clone one base away is much larger, so this may be a read error. The genes are TRBV3-1 and TRBJ2-1; unclear D gene. The V end was cut by 0 bases, the J end by 10 bases, with 16 bases between. CDR3 length: 15 amino acids. Germline V lookup: CDR1 LGHDT, CDR2 YNNKEL (reference sequence). CDR3 residues: CASSQDMQVNYEQFF. The CDR3, as DNA: TGTGCCAGCAGCCAAGACATGCAGGTTAACTACGAGCAGTTCTTC.

This clonotype was counted ten times or more. This chain connects TRBV28 to TRBJ1-4; 8 bases are a match to TRBD1. The CDR3 runs 14 residues. In germline, CDR1 is MDHEN, CDR2 SYDVKM. J was trimmed by 8 bases and V by 7 bases; bases with no gene match: 9. CDR3 sequence (DNA): TGTGCCAGCACCCTAAGGACAGGGCCGGAAAAACTGTTTTTT. This sequence encodes CASTLRTGPEKLFF.

Of note for this clonotype: This could be a read error, since a much larger clone is one nucleotide away. The chain is built from TRBV6-2 or TRBV6-3 and TRBJ2-7; 7 positions match TRBD2. The CDR3 consists of 15 residues. V was pared by 6 bases and J by 7 bases, with 15 bases of the junction left unmatched. Germline V gene data show CDR1 as MNHEY and CDR2 as SVGEGT. The CDR3 DNA follows: TGTGCCAGCAGGATAGCGGGTCGTCCCTACAATGAGCAGTACTTC. Translation gives CASRIAGRPYNEQYF.

This clonotype has a count of ten or more. CDR3 amino acids: CASSLGLADPYEQYF. The CDR3 DNA reads as TGTGCCAGCAGTTTAGGCCTAGCGGACCCCTACGAGCAGTACTTC. The chain uses TRBV27 and TRBJ2-7; 7 bases match TRBD2. Germline V gene lookup returns CDR1 MNHEY and CDR2 SMNVEV (reference sequence). This CDR3 has 15 amino acids. The ends lost 2 bases at V and 2 bases at J; junction bases unmatched: 6.

The sample holds many counts of this clonotype. CDR3 amino acids: CASALEGSGNTIYF. The DNA of the CDR3 is TGTGCCAGCGCCCTCGAGGGCTCTGGAAACACCATATATTTT. The V call is TRBV28, the J call TRBJ1-3, with unresolved D. CDR1 is MDHEN and CDR2 is SYDVKM in the germline V gene. The CDR3 extends over 14 amino acids. V was pared by 8 bases and J by 0 bases, with 11 bases between.

This clonotype was found a few times. This rearrangement joins TRBV5-1 to TRBJ2-1, with 11 bases identical to TRBD1. There are 18 residues in the CDR3. The germline V gene has CDR1 SGHRS and CDR2 YFSETQ. Trimming cost V 5 bases and J 1 base; bases outside gene matches: 11. The CDR3 sequence: CASSYKTGTGGSYNEQFF. DNA of the CDR3: TGCGCCAGCAGTTATAAAACCGGGACAGGGGGGTCCTACAATGAGCAGTTCTTC.

The sample holds many counts of this clonotype. V gene TRBV6-5 combines with J gene TRBJ1-2; 10 bases line up with TRBD1. From germline, CDR1 is MNHEY and CDR2 SVGAGI. The length of the CDR3 is 19 residues. The trim removed 2 bases at V and 4 bases at J, leaving 16 bases unmatched. The CDR3 nucleotides are TGTGCCAGCAGTTACGACTTGGGGACAGGGGCCCCGTGGGTCTATGGCTACACCTTC. Its translation is CASSYDLGTGAPWVYGYTF.

This clonotype was seen ten or more times. This sequence joins TRBV30 and TRBJ1-1; tentative D call: TRBD1 (5 bases). The germline gives CDR1 GTSNPN, CDR2 SVGIG (reference sequence). This CDR3 region has 15 residues. Trimming removed 3 bases at V and 1 base at J, with 15 bases between. In nucleotides, the CDR3 is TGTGCCTGGAGGGTTACCGGGGCTACGAACACTGAAGCTTTCTTT. It specifies CAWRVTGATNTEAFF.

At least ten counts were recorded for this clonotype. The rearrangement links TRBV6-2 or TRBV6-3 to TRBJ2-4; 12 bases match TRBD2. The germline gives CDR1 MNHEY, CDR2 SVGEGT. Unmatched junction bases numbered 12, after V lost 0 bases and J lost 0 bases. CDR3 length: 21 residues. CDR3 in DNA: TGTGCCAGCAGTTACTCGCGACTAGCGGGAGAGGTGGTGGGAGCCAAAAACATTCAGTACTTC. Translated: CASSYSRLAGEVVGAKNIQYF.

In its sample, this clonotype was seen many times. The gene calls are TRBV2 and TRBJ1-4; perhaps TRBD1 as D (6 bases). Germline lookup yields CDR1 SNHLY and CDR2 FYNNEI. V lost 5 bases and J lost 7, with 23 bases in between. The CDR3 loop spans 17 amino acids. CDR3 coding DNA: TGTGCCAGCAGTTCGAACCCGGGACACCCTCTCGGTGAAAAACTGTTTTTT. As protein: CASSSNPGHPLGEKLFF.

This clonotype came up many times. The gene calls are TRBV7-2 and TRBJ2-3; D gene uncertain. This CDR3 is built from 13 residues. CDR1 and CDR2 from the germline V gene are SGHTA and FQGNSA. Trimming left V 4 bases short and J 3 bases short, with 8 bases between. The CDR3 sequence is CASSSLRTDTQYF. DNA of the CDR3: TGTGCCAGCAGCTCACTAAGGACAGATACGCAGTATTTT.

This clonotype was recorded at least ten times. J is TRBJ1-2 and V is TRBV6-1, with 7 bases fitting TRBD1. The J segment lost 2 bases and the V segment lost 7 bases, leaving 19 bases of the junction unmatched. The germline V gene encodes CDR1 MNHNS and CDR2 SASEGT. This CDR3 is 18 amino acids long. The CDR3 spells CASIETGQNYRRNYGYTF. The CDR3, as DNA: TGTGCCAGCATCGAAACGGGACAGAACTACCGACGCAACTATGGCTACACCTTC.

This clonotype occurred many times. The chain links TRBV5-8 to TRBJ1-2, with D uncertain. Germline V gene data show CDR1 as SGHTS and CDR2 as YDEGEE. Trimming shortened V by 7 bases and J by 5 bases, and 18 bases separated the two germline ends. The CDR3 totals 14 residues. DNA of the CDR3: TGTGCCAGCTCCAACGATAACGGACGGTATGGCTACACCTTC. This translates into CASSNDNGRYGYTF.

V gene TRBV20-1 combines with J gene TRBJ2-5; TRBD2 matches 14 bases. Germline values: CDR1 DFQATT, CDR2 SNEGSKA (reference sequence). The junction had 10 bases not matched to a gene; V was cut back by 6 bases and J by 1 base. This CDR3 contains 17 residues. CDR3 amino acids: CSAHPPGLAGVQETQYF. CDR3 coding DNA: TGCAGTGCCCACCCCCCGGGACTAGCGGGAGTCCAAGAGACCCAGTACTTC.

V gene TRBV19 combines with J gene TRBJ2-7; 9 nucleotides match TRBD2. This CDR3 region has 12 residues. The V gene's germline CDR1 is LNHDA and CDR2 SQIVND (reference sequence). The junction had 6 bases not matched to a gene; V was cut back by 9 bases and J by 6 bases. The CDR3 nucleotides read TGTGCCAGCGGGACTAGCCTTGGCGAGCAGTACTTC. Its protein product is CASGTSLGEQYF.

This clonotype has at least ten counts. The rearrangement joins TRBV6-1 to TRBJ2-5; no firm D call. The V and J ends lost 8 bases and 1 base respectively, with 5 bases between them. The CDR3 is 11 amino acids. Germline loops: CDR1 MNHNS, CDR2 SASEGT. The CDR3 nucleotides are TGTGCCAGCCTTTTCCAAGAGACCCAGTACTTC. It codes for CASLFQETQYF.